This TCR beta chain was captured in a study of T cells in Graves' hyperthyroidism and ophthalmopathy. The wider study: Sampling of peripheral blood happened at initial diagnosis, prior to any treatment.

General study findings and limits: Blood also contained most expanded thyroid clonotypes above 0.001.

The CDR3 loop spans 12 amino acids. From germline, CDR1 is SGHNT and CDR2 YYREEE (reference sequence). Points on this clonotype: Its antigen is unidentified.

The study defined stable Graves' hyperthyroidism as no ophthalmopathy progression within 18 months. Thyroid ultrasound, orbital computed tomography, clinical symptoms, and serum thyroxine and TRAb underpinned diagnoses. RNA transcripts gave rise to amplified TCR beta CDR3 regions. Using the HTBI primer set, a first-round RT-PCR was run on the TCR CDR3. TCRdb re-called the multiplex PCR reads through MiXCR, storing one row per CDR3 protein. The data contain a few hundred thousand distinct CDR3 sequences, under 15% of them seen just once; the ten biggest clones take up approximately 32%. This rearrangement joins TRBV5-4 to TRBJ2-5; D uncertain. The J call is uncertain, as TRBJ2-1 better fits the DNA end. The TCR originated in a woman aged 25-40 years with Graves' hyperthyroidism. Material: blood. The DNA of the CDR3 is TGTGCCAGCAGCTTGGATGCTGAGACCCAGTTCTTC. Its protein product is CASSLDAETQFF.